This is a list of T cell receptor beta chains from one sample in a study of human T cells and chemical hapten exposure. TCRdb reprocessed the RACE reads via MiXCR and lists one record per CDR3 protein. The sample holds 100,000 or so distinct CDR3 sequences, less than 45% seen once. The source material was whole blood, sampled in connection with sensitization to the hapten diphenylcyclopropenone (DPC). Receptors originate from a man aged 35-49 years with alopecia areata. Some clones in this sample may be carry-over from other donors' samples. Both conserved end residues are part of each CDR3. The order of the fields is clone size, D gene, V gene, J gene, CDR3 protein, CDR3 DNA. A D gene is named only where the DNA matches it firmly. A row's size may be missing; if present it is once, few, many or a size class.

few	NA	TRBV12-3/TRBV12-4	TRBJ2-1	CASSPSGGRNEQFF	TGTGCCAGCAGCCCGAGTGGGGGGCGCAATGAGCAGTTCTTC
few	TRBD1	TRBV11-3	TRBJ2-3	CASSLPYDRGAYSTDTQYF	TGTGCCAGCAGCTTACCCTATGACAGGGGCGCCTATAGCACAGATACGCAGTATTTT
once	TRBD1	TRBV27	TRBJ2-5	CASSSYGQGKETQYF	TGTGCCAGCAGTTCATATGGACAGGGAAAAGAGACCCAGTACTTC
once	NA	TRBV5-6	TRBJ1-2	CASSLYATGPSQSRGYTF	TGTGCCAGCAGCTTGTATGCGACGGGACCCTCTCAGTCGCGTGGCTACACCTTC
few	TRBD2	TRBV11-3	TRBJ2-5	CASSFLPLAVQETQYF	TGTGCCAGCAGCTTTCTCCCACTAGCGGTACAAGAGACCCAGTACTTC
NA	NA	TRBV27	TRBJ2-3	CASSAGGDTQYF	TGTGCCAGCAGCGCTGGGGGAGATACGCAGTATTTT
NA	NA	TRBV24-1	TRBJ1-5	CATSGTSNQPQHF	TGTGCCACCAGTGGGACAAGCAATCAGCCCCAGCATTTT
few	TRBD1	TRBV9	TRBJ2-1	CASSVGDRGNEQFF	TGTGCCAGCAGCGTAGGGGACAGGGGCAATGAGCAGTTCTTC
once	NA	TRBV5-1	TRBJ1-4	CASSLGQAREKLFF	TGCGCCAGCAGCTTGGGACAGGCCCGAGAAAAACTGTTTTTT
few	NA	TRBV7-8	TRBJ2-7	CASSSGGSAYYEQYF	TGTGCCAGCAGCTCAGGGGGGTCCGCGTACTACGAGCAGTACTTC
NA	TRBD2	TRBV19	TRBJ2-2	CATGTSGYTGELFF	TGTGCCACCGGGACTAGCGGATACACCGGGGAGCTGTTTTTT
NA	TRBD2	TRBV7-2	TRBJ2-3	CASSSPASGRSDTQYF	TGTGCCAGCAGCTCCCCGGCTAGCGGGAGGTCAGATACGCAGTATTTT
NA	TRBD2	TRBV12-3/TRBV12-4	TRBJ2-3	CASSLAGLAGTDTQYF	TGTGCCAGCAGTTTAGCGGGACTAGCCGGCACAGATACGCAGTATTTT
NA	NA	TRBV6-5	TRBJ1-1	CASSYSKGVNTEAFF	TGTGCCAGCAGTTACTCGAAAGGGGTAAACACTGAAGCTTTCTTT
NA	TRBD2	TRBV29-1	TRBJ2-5	CSVEEVAGGKAIETQYF	TGCAGCGTTGAAGAGGTAGCGGGAGGGAAGGCGATAGAGACCCAGTACTTC
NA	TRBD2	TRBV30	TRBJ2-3	CACGGWASGTGDTQYF	TGTGCCTGCGGCGGCTGGGCCAGCGGGACTGGGGATACGCAGTATTTT
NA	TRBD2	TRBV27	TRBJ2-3	CASTGTSASTDTQYF	TGTGCCAGCACGGGCACTAGCGCTTCCACAGATACGCAGTATTTT
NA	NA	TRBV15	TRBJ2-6	CGASAGHSGANVLTF	TGTGGAGCGTCGGCAGGGCACTCTGGGGCCAACGTCCTGACTTTC
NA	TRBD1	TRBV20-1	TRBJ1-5	CSAHRDSNSNQPQHF	TGCAGTGCCCACCGGGACAGTAATAGCAATCAGCCCCAGCATTTT
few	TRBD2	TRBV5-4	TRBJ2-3	CASSPRTSGGRTDTQYF	TGTGCCAGCAGCCCACGGACTAGCGGGGGGCGCACAGATACGCAGTATTTT
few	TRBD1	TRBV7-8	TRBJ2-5	CASRIRGRGETQYF	TGTGCCAGCAGGATCAGGGGGCGCGGGGAGACCCAGTACTTC
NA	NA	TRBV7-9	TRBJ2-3	CASSPPAGTERGTDTQYF	TGTGCCAGCAGCCCTCCCGCAGGAACGGAGCGAGGCACAGATACGCAGTATTTT
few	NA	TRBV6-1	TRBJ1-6	CASSIQGRSSYNSPLHF	TGTGCCAGCAGTATACAGGGCCGGAGCTCCTATAATTCACCCCTCCACTTT
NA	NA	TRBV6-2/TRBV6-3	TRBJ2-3	CASSSDSLTQYF	TGTGCCAGCAGTTCGGACAGTTTAACGCAGTATTTT
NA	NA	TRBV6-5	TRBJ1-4	CASSDYREANEKLFF	TGTGCCAGCAGTGACTACAGGGAAGCTAATGAAAAACTGTTTTTT
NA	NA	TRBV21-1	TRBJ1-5	CASSKEAGPGAKGNQPQHF	TGTGCCAGCAGCAAAGAAGCGGGGCCAGGAGCGAAGGGGAATCAGCCCCAGCATTTT
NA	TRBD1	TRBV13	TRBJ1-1	CASSSRQGWTEAFF	TGTGCCAGCAGCTCCCGACAGGGTTGGACTGAAGCTTTCTTT
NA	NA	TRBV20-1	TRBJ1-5	CSARDRIRGTDQPQHF	TGCAGTGCTAGAGATAGGATTCGGGGGACGGATCAGCCCCAGCATTTT
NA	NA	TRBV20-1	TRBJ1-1	CSANTLTRGAFF	TGCAGTGCTAACACCCTGACGAGGGGGGCTTTCTTT
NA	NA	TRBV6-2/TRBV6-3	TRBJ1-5	CASSYSTQGLRNQPQHF	TGTGCCAGCAGTTACTCAACTCAGGGACTTCGCAATCAGCCCCAGCATTTT
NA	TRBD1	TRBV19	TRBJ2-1	CASSISPLRQGPMGEQFF	TGTGCCAGTAGTATCTCGCCCTTGAGACAGGGGCCGATGGGTGAGCAGTTCTTC
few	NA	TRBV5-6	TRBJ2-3	CASRRVSESTDTQYF	TGTGCCAGCAGGCGGGTGTCGGAAAGCACAGATACGCAGTATTTT
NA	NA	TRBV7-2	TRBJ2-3	CASSRGTSTDTQYF	TGTGCCAGCAGCCGGGGGACTAGCACAGATACGCAGTATTTT
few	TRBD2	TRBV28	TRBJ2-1	CASGRWGTSNEQFF	TGTGCCAGCGGAAGGTGGGGGACTAGCAATGAGCAGTTCTTC
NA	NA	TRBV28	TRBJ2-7	CASPSDSPPYEQYF	TGTGCCAGCCCTTCTGACAGCCCTCCCTACGAGCAGTACTTC
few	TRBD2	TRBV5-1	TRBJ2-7	CASSLTVPSGSRYEQYF	TGCGCCAGCAGCTTAACCGTTCCTAGCGGGTCCAGGTACGAGCAGTACTTC
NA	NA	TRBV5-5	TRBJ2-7	CASSLQRPPYEQYF	TGTGCCAGCAGCTTGCAGCGCCCCCCCTACGAGCAGTACTTC
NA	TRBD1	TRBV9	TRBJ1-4	CASSLTAGTGVEKLFF	TGTGCCAGCAGCTTAACCGCCGGGACAGGAGTTGAAAAACTGTTTTTT
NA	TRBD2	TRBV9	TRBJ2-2	CASSVGSGTLGGELFF	TGTGCCAGCAGCGTTGGTAGCGGGACCCTTGGCGGGGAGCTGTTTTTT
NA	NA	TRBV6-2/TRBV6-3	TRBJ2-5	CASTSWGVQETQYF	TGTGCCAGCACTAGCTGGGGGGTCCAAGAGACCCAGTACTTC
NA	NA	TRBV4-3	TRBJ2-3	CASSPRLRSDTQYF	TGCGCCAGCAGTCCCAGGTTAAGGTCAGATACGCAGTATTTT
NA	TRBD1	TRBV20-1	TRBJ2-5	CSPRTGGMGLAGNVAQYF	TGCAGTCCCCGGACAGGGGGCATGGGTCTAGCGGGGAATGTGGCCCAGTACTTC
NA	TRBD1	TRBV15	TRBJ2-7	CATSTYKTGGSYEQYF	TGTGCCACCAGCACTTATAAAACAGGGGGCTCTTACGAGCAGTACTTC
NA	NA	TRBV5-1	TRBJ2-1	CASSSYEGSGNNEQFF	TGCGCCAGCAGCTCCTACGAGGGTTCTGGTAACAATGAGCAGTTCTTC
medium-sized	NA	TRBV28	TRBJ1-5	CASSTTGHANQPQHF	TGTGCCAGCAGTACGACGGGACACGCCAATCAGCCCCAGCATTTT
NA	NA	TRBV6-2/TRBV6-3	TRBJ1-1	CASSYSILGNTEAFF	TGTGCCAGCAGTTACTCGATTTTAGGGAACACTGAAGCTTTCTTT
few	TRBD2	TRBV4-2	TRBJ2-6	CASSQDGLAGSGANVLTF	TGTGCCAGCAGCCAAGATGGACTAGCGGGATCTGGGGCCAACGTCCTGACTTTC
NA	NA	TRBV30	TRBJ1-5	CAWSAPGASNQPQHF	TGTGCCTGGAGTGCCCCCGGGGCCAGCAATCAGCCCCAGCATTTT
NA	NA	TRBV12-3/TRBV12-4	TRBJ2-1	CASSFRILNEQFF	TGTGCCAGCAGTTTCCGAATCTTGAATGAGCAGTTCTTC
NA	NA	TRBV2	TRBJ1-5	CASSDGLLGNQPQHF	TGTGCCAGCAGTGATGGGCTATTAGGCAATCAGCCCCAGCATTTT
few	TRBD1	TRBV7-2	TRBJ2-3	CASSFGQGTADTQYF	TGTGCCAGCAGCTTTGGACAGGGCACCGCAGATACGCAGTATTTT
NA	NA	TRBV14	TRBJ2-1	CASSQDSYNEQFF	TGTGCCAGCAGCCAGGACAGTTACAATGAGCAGTTCTTC
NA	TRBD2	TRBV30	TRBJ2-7	CAWRTGGPYEQYF	TGTGCCTGGAGAACGGGAGGGCCCTACGAGCAGTACTTC
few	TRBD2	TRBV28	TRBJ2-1	CASSFGLAGMDEQFF	TGTGCCAGCAGTTTTGGGCTAGCGGGAATGGATGAGCAGTTCTTC
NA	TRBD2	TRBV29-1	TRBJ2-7	CSVLFSGGSYEQYF	TGCAGCGTTCTTTTTTCGGGCGGGAGCTACGAGCAGTACTTC